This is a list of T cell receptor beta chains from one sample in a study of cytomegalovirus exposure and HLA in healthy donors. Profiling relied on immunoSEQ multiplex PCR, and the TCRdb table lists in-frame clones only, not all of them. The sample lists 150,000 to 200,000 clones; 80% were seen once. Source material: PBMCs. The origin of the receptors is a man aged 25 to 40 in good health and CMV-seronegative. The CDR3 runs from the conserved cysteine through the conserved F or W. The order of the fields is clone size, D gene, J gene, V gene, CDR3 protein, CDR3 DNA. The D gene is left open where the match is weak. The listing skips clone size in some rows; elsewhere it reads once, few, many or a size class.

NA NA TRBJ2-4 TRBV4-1 CASSQGVGGAVKNIQYF TGCGCCAGCAGCCAGGGGGTTGGGGGGGCAGTCAAAAACATTCAGTACTTC
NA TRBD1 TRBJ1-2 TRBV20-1 CSGTGSYGYTF TGCAGTGGGACAGGGTCCTATGGCTACACCTTC
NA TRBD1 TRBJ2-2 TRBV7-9 CASLRARGTGELFF TGTGCCAGCCTCCGTGCCAGGGGGACCGGGGAGCTGTTTTTT
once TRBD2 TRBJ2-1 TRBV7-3 CASRLAGGNEQFF TGTGCCAGCAGGCTAGCGGGAGGTAATGAGCAGTTCTTC
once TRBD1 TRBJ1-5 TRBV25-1 CASSDRGNQPQHF TGTGCCAGCAGCGACAGGGGCAATCAGCCCCAGCATTTT
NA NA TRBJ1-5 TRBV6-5 CASREQGSNQPQHF TGTGCCAGCAGAGAACAGGGAAGCAATCAGCCCCAGCATTTT
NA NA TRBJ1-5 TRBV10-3 CAISYRETDQPQHF TGTGCCATCAGTTACAGGGAGACGGATCAGCCCCAGCATTTT
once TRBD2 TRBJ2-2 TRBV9 CASSALAANTGELFF TGTGCCAGCAGCGCACTAGCGGCTAACACCGGGGAGCTGTTTTTT
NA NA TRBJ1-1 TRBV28 CASTRPRAAEAFF TGTGCCAGCACACGTCCCAGGGCTGCTGAAGCTTTCTTT
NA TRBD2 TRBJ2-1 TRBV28 CASSSDPGGHNEQFF TGTGCCAGCAGCTCGGACCCGGGGGGACACAATGAGCAGTTCTTC
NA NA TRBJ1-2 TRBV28 CASSLVAEARTF TGTGCCAGCAGTTTAGTGGCAGAGGCTAGGACCTTC
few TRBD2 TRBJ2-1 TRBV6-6 CASSPLGEGLYNEQFF TGTGCCAGCAGCCCACTCGGGGAGGGGCTCTACAATGAGCAGTTCTTC
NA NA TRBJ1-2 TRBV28 CASRQATYGYTF TGTGCCAGCAGGCAGGCGACCTATGGCTACACCTTC
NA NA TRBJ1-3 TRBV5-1 CASSSSDPVRNTIYF TGCGCCAGCAGCTCTAGCGACCCGGTCCGAAACACCATATATTTT
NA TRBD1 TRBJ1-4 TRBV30 CAWSGTRQGGVKLFF TGTGCCTGGAGTGGGACGCGTCAGGGGGGCGTAAAACTGTTTTTT
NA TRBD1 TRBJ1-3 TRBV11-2 CASSYRQGITGNTIYF TGTGCCAGCAGCTACCGACAGGGAATAACTGGAAACACCATATATTTT
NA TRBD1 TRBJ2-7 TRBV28 CASSLITGGRVYEQYF TGTGCCAGCAGTCTTATAACAGGGGGAAGGGTCTACGAGCAGTACTTC
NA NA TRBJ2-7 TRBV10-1 CASRGLGGASYEQYF TGCGCCAGCAGGGGTTTGGGGGGAGCATCCTACGAGCAGTACTTC
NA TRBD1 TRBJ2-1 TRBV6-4 CASSFGTGEGDEQFF TGTGCCAGCAGCTTCGGGACAGGGGAAGGCGATGAGCAGTTCTTC